The 24 T cell receptor beta chains presented below share a single source sample, sequenced in a study of T cell repertoires in cytomegalovirus infection. TCRdb reprocessed the reads via MiXCR and lists one record per CDR3 protein. The sample consists of around 530,000 distinct CDR3 sequences, about 15% of them appearing once. Material: CD8+ T cells from PBMCs. These receptors all stem from a human donor in good health (CMV status not recorded). Some clones in this sample may be carry-over from other donors' samples.

This clonotype turned up a few times. The rearrangement links TRBV4-1 to TRBJ2-1; a weak D match, TRBD1 (6 bases). The CDR3 has 15 amino acids. Germline assignment: CDR1 MGHRA and CDR2 YSYEKL. Trimming pared 1 base from V and 6 bases from J, leaving 13 bases between. The CDR3, as DNA: TGCGCCAGCAGCCAAGCGGGGCAGGGGAGCAATGAGCAGTTCTTC. This codes for CASSQAGQGSNEQFF.

In its sample, this clonotype was seen many times. The chain has TRBV28 and TRBJ1-5, with D possibly matching TRBD1 (6 bases). The CDR3 length is 12 residues. Deletions cut 5 bases from V and 9 bases from J, with 11 bases between. The germline CDR1 and CDR2 sequences are MDHEN and SYDVKM. The CDR3 sequence: CASSDQGWPQHF. CDR3 coding DNA: TGTGCCAGCAGTGATCAGGGGTGGCCCCAGCATTTT.

This clonotype was recorded at least ten times. The J gene is TRBJ2-3, the V gene TRBV4-1, with D perhaps matching TRBD1 or TRBD2 (5 bases each). The length of the CDR3 is 17 residues. Germline V gives CDR1 MGHRA, CDR2 YSYEKL. Between the trimmed V and J ends, which lost 0 bases and 0 bases, there was a span of 13 bases. The DNA for the CDR3 is TGCGCCAGCAGCCAAGATCGCCGGGGCGCTAGCACAGATACGCAGTATTTT. The encoded protein is CASSQDRRGASTDTQYF.

The rearrangement links TRBV27 to TRBJ2-7, with 11 bases that match TRBD1. V shed 4 bases and J 2 bases; nucleotides not matched to a gene: 4. This CDR3 is built from 15 residues. Germline loops: CDR1 MNHEY, CDR2 SMNVEV (reference sequence). CDR3 protein: CASSSGTGGAYEQYF. The CDR3 region has the DNA TGTGCCAGCAGTTCAGGGACAGGGGGGGCCTACGAGCAGTACTTC.

The chain employs TRBV20-1 and TRBJ2-2; D is unresolved. Trimming removed 5 bases from V and 3 bases from J, with 10 bases in between. This CDR3 contains 13 residues. Germline V gene lookup returns CDR1 DFQATT and CDR2 SNEGSKA (reference sequence). CDR3 region: CSAGATDTGELFF. The CDR3 DNA follows: TGCAGTGCTGGCGCTACAGACACCGGGGAGCTGTTTTTT.

This clonotype was recorded many times. CDR3 in amino acids: CASIGLAGGTSEQFF. For the CDR3, the DNA is TGTGCCAGCATAGGACTAGCGGGAGGGACAAGTGAGCAGTTCTTC. This sequence joins TRBV6-1 and TRBJ2-1; 15 nucleotides agree with TRBD2. Germline V gene sequence: CDR1 MNHNS, CDR2 SASEGT. V trimming: 7 bases; J trimming: 9 bases; junction bases outside the gene matches: 7. The CDR3 runs 15 residues.

This clonotype was picked up many times. This chain connects TRBV12-3 or TRBV12-4 to TRBJ2-3; D unclear. Trimming cost V 6 bases and J 1 base, with 8 bases left between them. CDR3 size: 13 residues. The CDR3 DNA reads TGTGCCAGCAGCTTTGAGGGCACAGATACGCAGTATTTT. Residues: CASSFEGTDTQYF.

The rearrangement uses TRBV20-1 and TRBJ2-7; 9 bases match TRBD1. The V gene's germline CDR1 is DFQATT and CDR2 SNEGSKA (reference sequence). There are 14 residues in the CDR3. V shed 6 bases, J shed 2 bases, and the junction held 8 bases outside the gene matches. The CDR3 DNA is TGCAGTGCAAGGGACAGGGTTTCCCCCTACGAGCAGTACTTC. Encoded protein: CSARDRVSPYEQYF.

This clonotype showed up many times. The V call is TRBV7-6, the J call TRBJ2-2; 12 nucleotides agree with TRBD2. This CDR3 is 21 amino acids long. CDR1 and CDR2 (germline): SGHVS, FNYEAQ. Trimming took 1 base from V and 1 from J; bases not matched to a gene: 13. CDR3 in amino acids: CASSLEVPTSGGSLNTGELFF. In DNA, the CDR3 is TGTGCCAGCAGCTTAGAAGTCCCCACTAGCGGGGGGTCCTTGAACACCGGGGAGCTGTTTTTT.

The CDR3 DNA reads as TGTGCCAGCAGCCATGGGGAGGGGGCAATGAACACTGAAGCTTTCTTT. Residues: CASSHGEGAMNTEAFF. The chain uses TRBV27 and TRBJ1-1; 7 nucleotides line up with TRBD1. CDR3 length: 16 amino acids. Germline CDR1 reads MNHEY; CDR2 reads SMNVEV (reference sequence). Trimming cost V 6 bases and J 0 bases; bases outside gene matches: 10.

This clonotype was seen ten or more times. The rearrangement uses TRBV19 and TRBJ1-5; TRBD1 might be the D (6 bases). The V gene's germline CDR1 is LNHDA and CDR2 SQIVND (reference sequence). Trimming stripped 7 bases from V and 4 bases from J, with 17 bases between. This CDR3 has 15 amino acids. For the CDR3, the DNA is TGTGCCAGTAAGAGGCCAGGGGAACGGAATCAGCCCCAGCATTTT. It encodes CASKRPGERNQPQHF.

As for this clonotype: No conserved phenylalanine or tryptophan is present at the end of the CDR3, so a read error is the likely explanation. The chain has TRBV28 and TRBJ2-5, with no clear D. This CDR3 comprises 12 residues. The V end was cut by 5 bases, the J end by 5 bases, with 9 bases between. Germline CDR1 reads MDHEN; CDR2 reads SYDVKM. CDR3 residues: CASSQDSETQYL. CDR3 in DNA: TGTGCCAGCAGTCAGGATTCCGAGACCCAGTACCTC.

This clonotype was seen ten or more times. This chain links TRBV7-6 with TRBJ2-1; D might be TRBD2 (5 bases). The V end lost 0 bases, the J end lost 7 bases, and 19 bases lay between the germline ends. The CDR3 has 17 residues. Germline V gene sequence: CDR1 SGHVS, CDR2 FNYEAQ. In DNA, the CDR3 is TGTGCCAGCAGCTTAGCTGCCCCCTTTCGGGATCAGAATGAGCAGTTCTTC. The encoded protein is CASSLAAPFRDQNEQFF.

This clonotype was detected many times. The V call is TRBV11-1, the J call TRBJ2-5; D is unclear. The CDR3 has 15 residues. Germline-derived CDR1 and CDR2 are SGHAT and FQDESV (reference sequence). The V and J ends lost 4 bases and 5 bases respectively, with 17 bases between them. The CDR3 sequence: CASSSTVAPRETQYF. The CDR3 bases are TGTGCCAGCAGCTCCACCGTGGCACCCCGGGAGACCCAGTACTTC.

V is TRBV4-2 and J is TRBJ1-6, with D unclear. The ends were cut back, 3 bases at V and 6 bases at J, with 12 bases in the middle. This CDR3 comprises 15 residues. CDR1 is LGHNA, CDR2 YNFKEQ, per germline. CDR3 sequence reads: CASSQAGRLNSPLHF. CDR3 in DNA: TGTGCCAGCAGCCAGGCCGGGAGACTTAATTCACCCCTCCACTTT.

The chain combines TRBV4-1 with TRBJ2-1; TRBD2 might be the D (5 bases). The length of the CDR3 is 15 residues. Trimming left V 4 bases short and J 3 bases short, with 13 bases between. Per germline, CDR1 MGHRA and CDR2 YSYEKL. This CDR3 reads CASSPSLAGYNEQFF. CDR3 nucleotides: TGCGCCAGCAGCCCGAGTCTGGCGGGCTACAATGAGCAGTTCTTC.

At least ten counts were recorded for this clonotype. The chain combines TRBV2 with TRBJ2-6, with 11 positions matching TRBD1. V shed 2 bases, J shed 2 bases, and the junction held 2 bases outside the gene matches. This CDR3 comprises 17 residues. Per the germline V gene, CDR1 is SNHLY and CDR2 is FYNNEI. As DNA, the CDR3 is TGTGCCAGCAGTGAACAGGACAGGGGGCCTGGGGCCAACGTCCTGACTTTC. The encoded protein is CASSEQDRGPGANVLTF.

This clonotype appeared many times. The chain couples TRBV12-5 to TRBJ2-7; tentatively, D is TRBD1 (6 bases). Germline-derived CDR1 and CDR2 are LGHNT and FRNRAP. The ends were cut back, 3 bases at V and 0 bases at J, with 21 bases in the middle. This CDR3 comprises 18 residues. CDR3 protein: CASGFRQDVYSSSYEQYF. The CDR3 DNA is TGTGCTAGTGGTTTCAGACAGGACGTATACTCTTCCTCCTACGAGCAGTACTTC.

Notes on this clonotype: Without the conserved terminal phenylalanine or tryptophan, this CDR3 likely stems from a read error. This rearrangement joins TRBV7-9 to TRBJ2-1, with unresolved D. This CDR3 has 16 amino acids. Germline CDR1 and CDR2: SEHNR and FQNEAQ (reference sequence). The V end was cut by 4 bases, the J end by 3 bases, with 16 bases between. The CDR3 spells CASSSPPRLFYNEQFL. The CDR3 DNA follows: TGTGCCAGCAGCTCGCCTCCAAGGCTTTTCTACAATGAGCAGTTCTTA.

This clonotype was detected many times. This chain uses TRBV6-2 or TRBV6-3 with TRBJ2-7; tentative D call: TRBD1 (6 bases). Germline CDR1 is MNHEY and CDR2 is SVGEGT. The CDR3 has 14 residues. Deletions cut 1 base from V and 0 bases from J, with 7 bases between. The CDR3 bases are TGTGCCAGCAGTTACTTGGACAGCTCCTACGAGCAGTACTTC. This encodes CASSYLDSSYEQYF.

Ten or more counts support this clonotype. V usage is TRBV7-9 and J usage is TRBJ1-2; D is uncertain. The V gene lost 8 bases and the J gene lost 6 bases, with 31 bases spanning the gap. CDR3 length: 18 residues. The germline CDR1 and CDR2 sequences are SEHNR and FQNEAQ (reference sequence). The chain's CDR3 is CASYSNPGLDLRPDGYTF. CDR3 bases: TGTGCCAGCTACTCTAACCCCGGACTGGACTTGAGGCCCGATGGCTACACCTTC.

This clonotype has only a few counts. V gene TRBV28 combines with J gene TRBJ1-5, with 9 bases identical to TRBD1. After removal of 6 bases from V and 2 bases from J, the junction contained 11 bases not matched to a gene. In germline, CDR1 is MDHEN, CDR2 SYDVKM. The CDR3 covers 17 residues. The CDR3 spells CASSPEGQGGGNQPQHF. CDR3 nucleotide sequence: TGTGCCAGCAGCCCCGAGGGACAGGGAGGGGGCAATCAGCCCCAGCATTTT. The variable domain in full, completed from reference TRBV28 and TRBJ1-5, reads DVKVTQSSRYLVKRTGEKVFLECVQDMDHENMFWYRQDPGLGLRLIYFSYDVKMKEKGDIPEGYSVSREKKERFSLILESASTNQTSMYLCASSPEGQGGGNQPQHFGDGTRLSIL.

This clonotype was seen ten or more times. V is TRBV27 and J is TRBJ1-5, with D possibly matching TRBD1 (5 bases). Germline V gene data show CDR1 as MNHEY and CDR2 as SMNVEV (reference sequence). CDR3 length: 14 residues. V lost 1 base and J lost 4, with 8 bases in between. CDR3 coding DNA: TGTGCCAGCAGTTTATACAGGCTTAATCAGCCCCAGCATTTT. Translated, it gives CASSLYRLNQPQHF.

A word on this clonotype: As the CDR3 is not closed by the conserved phenylalanine or tryptophan, this likely results from a read error. The chain carries TRBV6-6 and TRBJ2-5, with 10 bases lining up with TRBD2. The CDR3 spans 13 residues. Per germline, CDR1 MNHNY and CDR2 SVGAGI (reference sequence). CDR3 sequence: CDIKRTSGETQYL. CDR3 coding DNA: TGTGACATAAAAAGGACTAGCGGTGAGACCCAGTACTTA.